This T cell receptor beta chain was sequenced during a study of blood T cell repertoires in COVID-19. About the research overall: COVID-19 samples, acute and convalescent, were from the United States, Italy and Spain. The analysed material was cDNA or gDNA that came from T cells, B-cell-depleted T cells, or PBMCs.

In the authors' methods: Amplified reference gene primers provided the basis for estimating nucleated cell counts. Generated by immunoSEQ multiplex PCR, the TCRdb table keeps only in-frame clones and is missing some. The D gene and trimming were derived from the DNA, and the V and J assignments and clone size from that table. The sample yields 80,000 to 100,000 clones, 80% to 90% seen once. During active infection, Seattle patients enrolled and were then monitored through disease. Sequenced material: peripheral blood. This sequence was found in a man aged 50 or older with COVID-19, enrolled during active disease.

The CDR3 bases are TGTGCCAGCAGCCCAAGCCCGGGTGAGCAGTTCTTC. Protein sequence: CASSPSPGEQFF. V is TRBV7-8 and J is TRBJ2-1, with D hard to call. The CDR3 covers 12 residues. Germline CDR1 SGHVS, CDR2 FQNEAQ. Trimming took 5 bases from V and 9 from J, leaving 11 bases between them.